These T cell receptor beta chains were read from a single sample in a study of identical twins. TCRdb itself ran the 5' RACE reads through MiXCR, one entry per CDR3 protein. The table has under 900,000 distinct CDR3 sequences, roughly 18% seen once; the top ten hold about an eighth. The same sample was also used in a study of T cells expressing NK-cell markers.

Sequences were obtained from PBMCs. These receptors were obtained from a woman aged 18-35 years in good health. Each CDR3 is given with its conserved first and last residue.

CDR3	J	V
CAGSDRSFANTGELFF	TRBJ2-2	TRBV3-1
CASSEWVEITDTQYF	TRBJ2-3	TRBV2
CASSQVTRTDEAFF	TRBJ1-1	TRBV3-1
CASSLMTGGTGELFF	TRBJ2-2	TRBV4-3
CASSLGRTLGYTF	TRBJ1-2	TRBV12-3/TRBV12-4
CASSSRGLAGTNEQFF	TRBJ2-1	TRBV9
CASTRDVNTEAFF	TRBJ1-1	TRBV12-3/TRBV12-4
CASRSGTGGNEQYF	TRBJ2-7	TRBV6-1
CASRTVGMNTEAFF	TRBJ1-1	TRBV5-1
CASSSRKSPKSTQYF	TRBJ2-3	TRBV6-5
CASSTGTGGSRGYTF	TRBJ1-2	TRBV7-9
CASSAELMTSGAYNEQFF	TRBJ2-1	TRBV28
CASRCKGCETQYF	TRBJ2-5	TRBV7-9
CASSFGLSSYNSPLHF	TRBJ1-6	TRBV12-3/TRBV12-4
CSPTPSGSRSTYEQYF	TRBJ2-7	TRBV20-1
CASSFVQSSYNEQFF	TRBJ2-1	TRBV27